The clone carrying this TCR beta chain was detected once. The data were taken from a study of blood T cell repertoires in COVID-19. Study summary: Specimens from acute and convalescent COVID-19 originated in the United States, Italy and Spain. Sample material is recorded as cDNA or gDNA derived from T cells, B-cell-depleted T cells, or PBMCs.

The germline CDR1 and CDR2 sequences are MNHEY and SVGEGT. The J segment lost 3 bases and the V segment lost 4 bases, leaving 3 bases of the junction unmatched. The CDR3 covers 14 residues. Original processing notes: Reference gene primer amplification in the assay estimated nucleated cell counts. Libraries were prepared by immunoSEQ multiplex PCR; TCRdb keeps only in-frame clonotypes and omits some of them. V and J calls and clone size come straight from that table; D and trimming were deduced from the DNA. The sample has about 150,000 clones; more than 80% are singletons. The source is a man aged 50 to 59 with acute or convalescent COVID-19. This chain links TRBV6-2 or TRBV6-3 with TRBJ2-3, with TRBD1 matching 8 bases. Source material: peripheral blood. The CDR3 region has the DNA TGTGCCAGCAGTTTCAGGGGGCGGACAGATACGCAGTATTTT. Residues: CASSFRGRTDTQYF.